This is a list of T cell receptor beta chains from one sample in a study of blood T cells in healthy people across ages. In TCRdb, the 5' RACE reads were re-called with MiXCR into one record per CDR3 protein. The sample includes 850,000 to 1,300,000 distinct CDR3 sequences, more than 40% seen only once; the top ten take 15% to 20%. The sample consisted of blood. Receptor source: a woman aged 55-70 years in good health. Both conserved end residues are part of each CDR3. D genes are given only for firm matches. Clone size is not always given. Where it is, it says once, few, many or a class for expanded clones.

>TRBJ2-3|.|TRBV6-6|TRBD2
TGTGCCAGCAGTTCCAAAGGACTAGCGGGAGTAACAGATACGCAGTATTTT
CASSSKGLAGVTDTQYF
>TRBJ2-7|.|TRBV7-9|TRBD2
TGTGCCAGCAGCGCCCTGTCTAGCGGGAGCCCTTACGAGCAGTACTTC
CASSALSSGSPYEQYF
>TRBJ2-7|.|TRBV20-1|.
TGCAGTGCTAGAGATGCAGACTCCCCCAAGGGCGAGCAGTACTTC
CSARDADSPKGEQYF
>TRBJ2-6|few|TRBV3-1|.
TGTGCCAGCAGCCTCCAAATCCCTGGGGCCAACGTCCTGACTTTC
CASSLQIPGANVLTF
>TRBJ2-1|.|TRBV5-6|.
TGTGCCAGCAGCCCGGGTGGGGAAACCTACAATGAGCAGTTCTTC
CASSPGGETYNEQFF
>TRBJ2-7|.|TRBV20-1|TRBD2
TGCAGTGCCTCCCCTACTCGCGGACTAGCGGGCTACTCCTACAATGAGCAGTACTTC
CSASPTRGLAGYSYNEQYF
>TRBJ2-5|few|TRBV6-2/TRBV6-3|.
TGTGCCAGCAGTTGGGGCTGGCACCGGAACCAAGAGACCCAGTACTTC
CASSWGWHRNQETQYF
>TRBJ2-1|many|TRBV7-2|TRBD2
TGTGCCAGCAGGTCTAGCGGGAGGGCCAGTGAGCAGTTCTTC
CASRSSGRASEQFF
>TRBJ1-2|.|TRBV30|.
TGTGCCTCATACCGGGACGTAAACTATGGCTACACCTTC
CASYRDVNYGYTF
>TRBJ2-1|few|TRBV20-1|.
TGCAGTGCTGAGCCGGAAGGAAATGAGCAGTTCTTC
CSAEPEGNEQFF
>TRBJ1-2|.|TRBV5-1|TRBD1
TGCGCCAGCAGCGTGGGGACAGGGAACTATGGCTACACCTTC
CASSVGTGNYGYTF
>TRBJ1-5|.|TRBV19|.
TGTGCCAGTAGTATAGATCAACGATACTGGACAGACCATAGCAATCAGCCCCAGCATTTT
CASSIDQRYWTDHSNQPQHF
>TRBJ2-1|few|TRBV29-1|.
TGCAGCGGGAACCGGGCCCATGAGCAGTTCTTC
CSGNRAHEQFF
>TRBJ2-1|.|TRBV20-1|.
TGCAGTGCCCCGACTAAGTCCCCCCATGAGCAGTTCTTC
CSAPTKSPHEQFF